The 11 T cell receptor beta chains listed next were all sequenced from one sample in a study of blood T cell repertoires in COVID-19. TCRdb's table, derived via immunoSEQ multiplex PCR, lists solely in-frame clones and lacks some. Of 380,000 or so clones in the sample, 88% were seen once. The specimen sequenced was PBMCs or T cells enriched from blood (not recorded which). The receptors were sampled from a woman in her thirties or forties with acute COVID-19.

The chain's CDR3 is CASSPGRDRVSYTF. CDR3 DNA sequence: TGTGCCAGCAGCCCGGGCCGGGACAGGGTTAGTTACACCTTC. The rearrangement joins TRBV5-5 to TRBJ1-2, with 9 bases aligning to TRBD1. The trim removed 4 bases at V and 11 bases at J, leaving 12 bases unmatched. The CDR3 loop spans 14 amino acids. Germline lookup yields CDR1 SGHKS and CDR2 YYEKEE (reference sequence).

The J gene is TRBJ2-7, the V gene TRBV9, with 7 bases identical to TRBD1. There are 15 residues in the CDR3. The V gene end was trimmed by 4 bases and the J gene end by 2 bases; junction bases not matched to a gene: 9. From germline, CDR1 is SGDLS and CDR2 YYNGEE. The CDR3 sequence is CASSPRRGLTYEQYF. In nucleotides, the CDR3 is TGTGCCAGCAGCCCACGTAGGGGGCTTACCTACGAGCAGTACTTC.

The rearrangement joins TRBV30 to TRBJ2-3, with 7 bases fitting TRBD2. J lost 1 base, V lost 3 bases, and 7 bases had no gene match. The CDR3 runs to 15 residues. CDR1 and CDR2 from the germline V gene are GTSNPN and SVGIG (reference sequence). CDR3 in amino acids: CAWRLGGGGTDTQYF. In nucleotides, the CDR3 is TGTGCCTGGAGACTCGGTGGGGGGGGCACAGATACGCAGTATTTT.

This sequence joins TRBV25-1 and TRBJ1-1; D is unresolved. CDR1 MGHDK and CDR2 SYGVNS come from the germline V gene. V was cut by 6 bases and J by 5 bases, with 7 bases left in between. The CDR3 length is 11 residues. CDR3 nucleotides: TGTGCCAGCAGCTTTTTGACTGAAGCTTTCTTT. It translates to CASSFLTEAFF. The full variable domain, its missing parts supplied by reference TRBV25-1 and TRBJ1-1, is EADIYQTPRYLVIGTGKKITLECSQTMGHDKMYWYQQDPGMELHLIHYSYGVNSTEKGDLSSESTVSRIRTEHFPLTLESARPSHTSQYLCASSFLTEAFFGQGTRLTVV.

This clone has just one count. The chain combines TRBV4-1 with TRBJ1-2; D not resolved. The germline V and J ends were trimmed by 1 base and 7 bases, with 7 bases remaining between them. The CDR3 spans 12 residues. The V gene's germline CDR1 is MGHRA and CDR2 YSYEKL. In DNA, the CDR3 is TGCGCCAGCAGCCAAGGGGCTGTTGGCTACACCTTC. Protein product: CASSQGAVGYTF.

The rearrangement links TRBV10-1 to TRBJ1-5; D is unresolved. Trimming removed 3 bases at V and 2 bases at J, with 17 bases between. The CDR3 is 17 amino acids. The germline V gene has CDR1 WNHNN and CDR2 SYGVQD (reference sequence). The CDR3: CASSESEGSSGNQPQHF. The CDR3 DNA reads TGCGCCAGCAGTGAATCCGAGGGCAGCAGTGGCAATCAGCCCCAGCATTTT.

The chain combines TRBV9 with TRBJ2-6; 9 bases are a match to TRBD1. With V trimmed by 4 bases and J by 1 base, 6 bases remained unmatched. There are 17 residues in the CDR3. Germline loops: CDR1 SGDLS, CDR2 YYNGEE. This CDR3 reads CASSLGDRASGANVLTF. Written as DNA, the CDR3 is TGTGCCAGCAGCCTGGGGGACAGGGCTTCTGGGGCCAACGTCCTGACTTTC.

The genes are TRBV28 and TRBJ1-3; weak D call: TRBD1 (5 bases). Trimming pared 6 bases from V and 0 bases from J, leaving 12 bases between. Germline CDR1 is MDHEN and CDR2 is SYDVKM. This CDR3 contains 15 residues. The CDR3 region is CASRIGGGSGNTIYF. Here the CDR3 DNA reads TGTGCCAGCAGAATCGGGGGGGGCTCTGGAAACACCATATATTTT. The full variable domain, completed using reference TRBV28 and TRBJ1-3, is DVKVTQSSRYLVKRTGEKVFLECVQDMDHENMFWYRQDPGLGLRLIYFSYDVKMKEKGDIPEGYSVSREKKERFSLILESASTNQTSMYLCASRIGGGSGNTIYFGEGSWLTVV.

The chain has TRBV6-5 and TRBJ1-2, with 7 bases matching TRBD1. The CDR3 is 13 residues long. In germline, CDR1 is MNHEY, CDR2 SVGAGI. Trimming cost V 5 bases and J 4 bases; bases outside gene matches: 4. DNA for the CDR3: TGTGCCAGCAGTCCGGACAGGATCTATGGCTACACCTTC. Protein product: CASSPDRIYGYTF.

The V gene is TRBV4-1, the J gene TRBJ2-3, with D possibly matching TRBD2 (5 bases). The CDR3 runs 16 residues. V was pared by 3 bases and J by 0 bases, with 13 bases between. Germline V gene lookup returns CDR1 MGHRA and CDR2 YSYEKL. CDR3 in DNA: TGCGCCAGCAGCCATGACAAGCGGTCTAGCACAGATACGCAGTATTTT. This sequence encodes CASSHDKRSSTDTQYF.

This clone was observed once. The rearrangement links TRBV7-9 to TRBJ1-2; D is unclear. The V gene's germline CDR1 is SEHNR and CDR2 FQNEAQ (reference sequence). V was shortened by 5 bases and J by 6 bases, with 7 bases between the two germline ends. The CDR3 extends over 11 amino acids. The CDR3: CASSQPDGYTF. The CDR3 DNA follows: TGTGCCAGCAGCCAACCGGATGGCTACACCTTC.